The clone carrying this TCR beta chain was observed at least ten times. Arm-PCR of CDR3 regions with iRepertoire HTBI primers generated TCR beta libraries. TCRdb analysed the multiplex PCR reads with MiXCR anew, one entry per CDR3 protein. This table holds 550,000 to 650,000 distinct CDR3 sequences, about 16% found once. The data belong to a study of regulatory T cells in long-lasting Graves disease. Study summary: Duration of antithyroid drug therapy among newly diagnosed Graves' patients was under 3 months.

Time point indicated: newly diagnosed GD, antithyroid drugs for less than 3 months. The TCR library was made from RNA extracted from PBMCs. Patient provenance is recorded as an endocrinology department in Xi'an, China. This same sample was also taken into another study, of T cells in Graves' hyperthyroidism and ophthalmopathy.

The sample consisted of peripheral blood mononuclear cells (PBMCs), taken at new diagnosis, from a patient treated with antithyroid drugs. The clonotype was recovered from a man aged 18 to 29 with Graves disease.

CDR3 nucleotides: TGTGCCGGCCGGGACTCTACTACCGAGCAGTACTTC. Its translation: CAGRDSTTEQYF. The genes are TRBV2 and TRBJ2-7; perhaps TRBD2 as D (6 bases). The CDR3 runs 12 residues. V gave up 11 bases and J gave up 6 bases, with 17 bases separating them. The germline CDR1 and CDR2 sequences are SNHLY and FYNNEI.